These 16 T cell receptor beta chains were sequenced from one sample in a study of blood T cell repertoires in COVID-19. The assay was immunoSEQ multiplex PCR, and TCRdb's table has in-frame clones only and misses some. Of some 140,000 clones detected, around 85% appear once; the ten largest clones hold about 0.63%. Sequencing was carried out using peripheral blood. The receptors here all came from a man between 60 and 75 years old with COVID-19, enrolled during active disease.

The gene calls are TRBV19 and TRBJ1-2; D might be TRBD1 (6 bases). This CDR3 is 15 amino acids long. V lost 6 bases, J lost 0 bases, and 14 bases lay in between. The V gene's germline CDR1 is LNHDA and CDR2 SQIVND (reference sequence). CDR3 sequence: CASSTGGGTNYGYTF. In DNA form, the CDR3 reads TGTGCCAGTAGCACGGGGGGGGGCACTAACTATGGCTACACCTTC. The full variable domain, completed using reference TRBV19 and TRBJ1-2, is DGGITQSPKYLFRKEGQNVTLSCEQNLNHDAMYWYRQDPGQGLRLIYYSQIVNDFQKGDIAEGYSVSREKKESFPLTVTSAQKNPTAFYLCASSTGGGTNYGYTFGSGTRLTVV.

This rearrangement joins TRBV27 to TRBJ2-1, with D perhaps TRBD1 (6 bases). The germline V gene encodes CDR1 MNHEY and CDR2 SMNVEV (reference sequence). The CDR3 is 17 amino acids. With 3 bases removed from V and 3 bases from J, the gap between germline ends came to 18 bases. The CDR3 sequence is CASSFITGRLFYNEQFF. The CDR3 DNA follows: TGTGCCAGCAGTTTCATCACAGGGCGCTTGTTCTACAATGAGCAGTTCTTC.

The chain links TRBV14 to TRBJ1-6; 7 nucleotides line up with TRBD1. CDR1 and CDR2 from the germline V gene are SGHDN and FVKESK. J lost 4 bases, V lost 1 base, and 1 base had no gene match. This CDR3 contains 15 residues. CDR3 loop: CASSQARGYNSPLHF. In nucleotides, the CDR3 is TGTGCCAGCAGCCAAGCCAGGGGGTATAATTCACCCCTCCACTTT.

In nucleotides, the CDR3 is TGTGCCAGCAGCTTAAGCTGGGGGGGGGAGCAGTACTTC. This codes for CASSLSWGGEQYF. The V gene is TRBV7-2, the J gene TRBJ2-7; 7 bases map to TRBD2. After removal of 2 bases from V and 7 bases from J, the junction contained 5 bases not matched to a gene. Germline-derived CDR1 and CDR2 are SGHTA and FQGNSA. This CDR3 contains 13 residues.

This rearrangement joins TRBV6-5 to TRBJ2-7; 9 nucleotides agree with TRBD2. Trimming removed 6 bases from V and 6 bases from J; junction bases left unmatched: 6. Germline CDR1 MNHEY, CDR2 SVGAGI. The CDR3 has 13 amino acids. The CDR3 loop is CASRSGGFGEQYF. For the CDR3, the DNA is TGTGCCAGCAGAAGCGGGGGGTTCGGCGAGCAGTACTTC.

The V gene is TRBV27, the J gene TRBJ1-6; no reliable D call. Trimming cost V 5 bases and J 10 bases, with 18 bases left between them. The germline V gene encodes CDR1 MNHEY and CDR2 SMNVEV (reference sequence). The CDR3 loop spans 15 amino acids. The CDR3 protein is CASSPSKGRLSPLHF. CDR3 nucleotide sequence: TGTGCCAGCAGTCCCTCGAAAGGGAGGTTGTCACCCCTCCACTTT.

The CDR3 DNA follows: TGCAGTGAGCTAGCGAAAGAGACCCAGTACTTC. It is translated as CSELAKETQYF. The V and J genes are TRBV20-1 and TRBJ2-5; possibly TRBD2 for D (6 bases). This CDR3 contains 11 residues. With 7 bases removed from V and 3 bases from J, the gap between germline ends came to 9 bases. Germline CDR1 DFQATT, CDR2 SNEGSKA (reference sequence).

Written as DNA, the CDR3 is TGCGCCAGCAGCCAAGTGAATAGAGAGGTTCGCGGCTACACCTTC. This gives the protein CASSQVNREVRGYTF. The V and J genes are TRBV4-3 and TRBJ1-2, with unresolved D. This CDR3 is built from 15 residues. V was trimmed by 1 base and J by 8 bases, leaving 17 bases between them. Germline CDR1 reads LGHNA; CDR2 reads YSLEER.

As DNA, the CDR3 is TGTGCCAGTAGTATTAGCAATTCACCCCTCCACTTT. This translates into CASSISNSPLHF. The chain employs TRBV19 and TRBJ1-6; D is unclear. The CDR3 extends over 12 amino acids. V was cut by 3 bases and J by 7 bases, with 4 bases left in between. Germline CDR1 is LNHDA and CDR2 is SQIVND (reference sequence).

CDR3 sequence: CSVWTSPEETQYF. The CDR3 DNA follows: TGCAGCGTGTGGACTAGCCCAGAGGAGACCCAGTACTTC. The chain carries TRBV29-1 and TRBJ2-5; 8 bases fit TRBD2. Unmatched junction bases numbered 8, after V lost 6 bases and J lost 5 bases. The CDR3 runs to 13 residues. Germline V gives CDR1 SQVTM, CDR2 ANQGSEA.

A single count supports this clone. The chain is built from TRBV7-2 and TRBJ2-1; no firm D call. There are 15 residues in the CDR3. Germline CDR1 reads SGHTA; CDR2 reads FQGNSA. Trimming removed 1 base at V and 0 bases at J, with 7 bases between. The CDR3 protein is CASSLGASSYNEQFF. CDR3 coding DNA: TGTGCCAGCAGCTTAGGGGCGAGCTCCTACAATGAGCAGTTCTTC.

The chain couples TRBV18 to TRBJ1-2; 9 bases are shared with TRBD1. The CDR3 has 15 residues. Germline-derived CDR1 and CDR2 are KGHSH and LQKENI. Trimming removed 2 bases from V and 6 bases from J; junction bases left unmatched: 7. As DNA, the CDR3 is TGTGCCAGCTCACCATGGGACAGGGAGTCGGATGGCTACACCTTC. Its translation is CASSPWDRESDGYTF.

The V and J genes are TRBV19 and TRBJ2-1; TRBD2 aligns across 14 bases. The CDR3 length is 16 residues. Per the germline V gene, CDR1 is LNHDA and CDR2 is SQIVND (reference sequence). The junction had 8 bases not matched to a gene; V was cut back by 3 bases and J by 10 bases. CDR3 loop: CASSIPGTSGSGEQFF. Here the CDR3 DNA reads TGTGCCAGTAGTATCCCAGGGACTAGCGGGAGCGGCGAGCAGTTCTTC.

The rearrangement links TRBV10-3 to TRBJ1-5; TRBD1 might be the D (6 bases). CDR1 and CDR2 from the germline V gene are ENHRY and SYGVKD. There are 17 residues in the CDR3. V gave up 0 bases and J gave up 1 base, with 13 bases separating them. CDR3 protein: CAISESGGGWSNQPQHF. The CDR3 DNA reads TGTGCCATCAGTGAGTCTGGCGGGGGCTGGAGCAATCAGCCCCAGCATTTT.

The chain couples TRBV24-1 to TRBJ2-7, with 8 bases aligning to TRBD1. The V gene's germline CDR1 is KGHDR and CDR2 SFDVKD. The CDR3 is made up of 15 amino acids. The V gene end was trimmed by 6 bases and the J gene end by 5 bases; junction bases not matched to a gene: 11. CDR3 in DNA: TGTGCCACCAGTACTTACGGGACAGGTAATAACGAGCAGTACTTC. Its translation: CATSTYGTGNNEQYF.

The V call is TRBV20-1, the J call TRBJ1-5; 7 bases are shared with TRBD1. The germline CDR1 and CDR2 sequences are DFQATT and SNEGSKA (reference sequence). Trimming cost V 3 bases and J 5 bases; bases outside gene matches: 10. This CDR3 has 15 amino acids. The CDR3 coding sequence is TGCAGTGCTAGTCTCGAAGGGGGCGCCGATCAGCCCCAGCATTTT. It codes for CSASLEGGADQPQHF.